Below are 25 T cell receptor beta chains sequenced from a single sample in a study of shared clonotypes between healthy human individuals. This table comes from immunoSEQ multiplex PCR, and its TCRdb copy is limited to in-frame clones, with some not included. The sample carries about 490,000 clones, around 79% recorded once. Source material: PBMCs. Receptor source: a woman aged 40 to 55 in good health. Some clones in this sample may be carry-over from other donors' samples.

The chain employs TRBV7-2 and TRBJ1-1; 7 bases are a match to TRBD1. The CDR3 covers 14 residues. The trim removed 5 bases at V and 3 bases at J, leaving 6 bases unmatched. Germline V gene lookup returns CDR1 SGHTA and CDR2 FQGNSA. The CDR3 region is CASSRYRGDTEAFF. The CDR3, as DNA: TGTGCCAGCAGCCGATACAGGGGAGACACTGAAGCTTTCTTT.

The genes are TRBV14 and TRBJ1-4; 7 bases line up with TRBD1. The CDR3 contains 17 residues. CDR1 and CDR2 from the germline V gene are SGHDN and FVKESK. Trimming took 2 bases from V and 3 from J; bases not matched to a gene: 9. The CDR3 sequence: CASSQTPVGTANEKLFF. The CDR3, as DNA: TGTGCCAGCAGCCAAACCCCCGTCGGGACAGCTAATGAAAAACTGTTTTTT.

The chain uses TRBV5-6 and TRBJ2-1; D could derive from TRBD1 or TRBD2 (6 bases each). Germline CDR1 SGHDT, CDR2 YYEEEE. Trimming removed 2 bases from V and 0 bases from J, with 21 bases in between. This CDR3 contains 19 residues. The CDR3: CASSLGLRGPLSSYNEQFF. The CDR3 DNA reads as TGTGCCAGCAGCTTAGGTCTCCGGGGGCCCTTAAGCTCCTACAATGAGCAGTTCTTC.

The CDR3 DNA is TGCGCCAGCAGTGCGGGGACTAGCGCATACAATGAGCAGTTCTTC. Translated: CASSAGTSAYNEQFF. V usage is TRBV10-1 and J usage is TRBJ2-1; 10 bases match TRBD2. The CDR3 loop spans 15 amino acids. CDR1 and CDR2 from the germline V gene are WNHNN and SYGVQD (reference sequence). Trimming took 4 bases from V and 4 from J; bases not matched to a gene: 4.

V and J are TRBV7-2 and TRBJ2-1; 9 bases match TRBD1. This CDR3 spans 16 amino acids. From germline, CDR1 is SGHTA and CDR2 FQGNSA. The ends lost 3 bases at V and 8 bases at J; junction bases unmatched: 11. Written as DNA, the CDR3 is TGTGCCAGCAGCTTTTATGGGGGACAGGGAGGCTATGAGCAGTTCTTC. Translation: CASSFYGGQGGYEQFF.

V gene TRBV27 combines with J gene TRBJ2-1; 7 nucleotides align to TRBD2. Germline V gene sequence: CDR1 MNHEY, CDR2 SMNVEV (reference sequence). This CDR3 contains 12 residues. Trimming at V came to 3 bases and at J to 9 bases, leaving 2 bases not matched to a gene. CDR3 bases: TGTGCCAGCAGTTTGACGGGAGGTGAGCAGTTCTTC. Its protein is CASSLTGGEQFF.

This rearrangement joins TRBV18 to TRBJ1-4; D may be TRBD1 (5 bases). Germline V CDR1 and CDR2: KGHSH, LQKENI. The CDR3 is 16 residues long. Trimming took 4 bases from V and 7 from J, leaving 19 bases between them. The CDR3 sequence is CASSLSWGAGGEKLFF. For the CDR3, the DNA is TGTGCCAGCTCACTTTCTTGGGGCGCCGGGGGTGAAAAACTGTTTTTT.

J is TRBJ2-5 and V is TRBV18; no reliable D call. Germline CDR1 KGHSH, CDR2 LQKENI. The CDR3 loop spans 13 amino acids. V was trimmed by 3 bases and J by 2 bases, leaving 7 bases between them. The CDR3 bases are TGTGCCAGCTCACCGGCACCGCAAGAGACCCAGTACTTC. Translated, it gives CASSPAPQETQYF.

CDR3 loop: CASSQEWVADEQFF. The DNA of the CDR3 is TGTGCCAGCAGCCAAGAATGGGTAGCAGATGAGCAGTTCTTC. The J gene is TRBJ2-1, the V gene TRBV4-2, with D hard to call. V shed 0 bases and J shed 8 bases, with 11 bases lying between them. The germline CDR1 and CDR2 sequences are LGHNA and YNFKEQ. The CDR3 sequence is 14 residues long.

The chain combines TRBV28 with TRBJ1-5; a possible D gene is TRBD1 (6 bases). The germline CDR1 and CDR2 sequences are MDHEN and SYDVKM. The V end was cut by 6 bases, the J end by 7 bases, with 16 bases between. The CDR3 has 14 amino acids. CDR3 in amino acids: CASSLRTVGQPQHF. The CDR3 DNA reads as TGTGCCAGCAGCCTAAGGACAGTCGGCCAGCCCCAGCATTTT.

In its sample, this clone was seen a few times. V usage is TRBV7-9 and J usage is TRBJ2-1; 8 bases fit TRBD1. The CDR3 has 16 amino acids. V was pared by 4 bases and J by 7 bases, with 12 bases of the junction left unmatched. The germline V gene encodes CDR1 SEHNR and CDR2 FQNEAQ (reference sequence). For the CDR3, the DNA is TGTGCCAGCAGCTCGCATGGACAGGGATGGGGGAATGAGCAGTTCTTC. Translation: CASSSHGQGWGNEQFF. The full variable domain, with the rest looked up from reference TRBV7-9 and TRBJ2-1, is DTGVSQNPRHKITKRGQNVTFRCDPISEHNRLYWYRQTLGQGPEFLTYFQNEAQLEKSRLLSDRFSAERPKGSFSTLEIQRTEQGDSAMYLCASSSHGQGWGNEQFFGPGTRLTVL.

Points on this clone: Distinct nucleotide sequences in the sample also encode this CDR3. J is TRBJ2-5 and V is TRBV18; no clear D. Germline assignment: CDR1 KGHSH and CDR2 LQKENI. This CDR3 is built from 13 residues. V was cut by 2 bases and J by 3 bases, with 7 bases left in between. Here the CDR3 DNA reads TGTGCCAGCTCACCAATCCGGGAAGAGACCCAGTACTTC. Protein sequence: CASSPIREETQYF.

This chain links TRBV19 with TRBJ2-3; the D gene is possibly TRBD2 (6 bases). The CDR3 loop spans 12 amino acids. The germline CDR1 and CDR2 sequences are LNHDA and SQIVND (reference sequence). V shed 6 bases and J shed 4 bases, with 8 bases lying between them. CDR3 sequence (DNA): TGTGCCAGTAGGCTAGCGCCAGATACGCAGTATTTT. It codes for CASRLAPDTQYF.

This chain joins TRBV4-3 and TRBJ2-7; no reliable D call. CDR1 and CDR2 (germline): LGHNA, YSLEER. CDR3 size: 13 residues. The V end was cut by 4 bases, the J end by 6 bases, with 13 bases between. The CDR3 spells CASSRTVSSEQYF. The CDR3, as DNA: TGCGCCAGCAGCCGGACGGTTTCGTCCGAGCAGTACTTC.

The chain links TRBV5-4 to TRBJ2-7, with TRBD2 matching over 7 bases. CDR1 is SGHNT, CDR2 YYREEE, per germline (reference sequence). CDR3 length equals 13 residues. With V trimmed by 4 bases and J by 5 bases, 6 bases remained unmatched. CDR3 sequence (DNA): TGTGCCAGCAGCAGCCTAGCGGTCCACGAGCAGTACTTC. It encodes CASSSLAVHEQYF.

CDR3 bases: TGTGCCATCAGTGAGACCGGGGACAACACAGATACGCAGTATTTT. Translating gives CAISETGDNTDTQYF. The chain uses TRBV10-3 and TRBJ2-3, with D possibly matching TRBD1 (6 bases). Germline CDR1 and CDR2: ENHRY and SYGVKD. The germline V and J ends were trimmed by 2 bases and 2 bases, with 11 bases remaining between them. The CDR3 length is 15 residues.

The V gene is TRBV27, the J gene TRBJ1-1; D uncertain. The germline V and J ends were trimmed by 5 bases and 0 bases, with 10 bases remaining between them. CDR1 and CDR2 from the germline V gene are MNHEY and SMNVEV (reference sequence). The CDR3 extends over 14 amino acids. The CDR3 protein is CASSRRNLNTEAFF. CDR3 DNA: TGTGCCAGCAGTAGGAGGAATTTGAACACTGAAGCTTTCTTT.

This rearrangement joins TRBV6-1 to TRBJ1-2; TRBD1 is a possible D gene (5 bases). The CDR3 has 14 residues. Per the germline V gene, CDR1 is MNHNS and CDR2 is SASEGT. V lost 2 bases to trimming and J lost 4 bases, with 11 bases between them. CDR3 in amino acids: CASSERGSGYGYTF. The CDR3 DNA reads as TGTGCCAGCAGTGAAAGGGGTAGTGGCTATGGCTACACCTTC.

The chain links TRBV29-1 to TRBJ2-1; the D is unclear. Trimming cost V 6 bases and J 6 bases, with 21 bases left between them. Germline-derived CDR1 and CDR2 are SQVTM and ANQGSEA. CDR3 size: 15 residues. This CDR3 is CSVETGLVGSNEQFF. CDR3 nucleotides: TGCAGCGTCGAAACTGGGTTAGTTGGTTCCAATGAGCAGTTCTTC.

The chain joins TRBV28 to TRBJ2-3; D is ambiguous. Trimming removed 5 bases at V and 3 bases at J, with 3 bases between. The germline V gene encodes CDR1 MDHEN and CDR2 SYDVKM. There are 11 residues in the CDR3. The CDR3 nucleotides are TGTGCCAGCAGTACAACAGATACGCAGTATTTT. Translation gives CASSTTDTQYF.

This chain uses TRBV14 with TRBJ2-5; 11 bases fit TRBD2. The V gene end was trimmed by 1 base and the J gene end by 2 bases; junction bases not matched to a gene: 6. Germline values: CDR1 SGHDN, CDR2 FVKESK. There are 17 residues in the CDR3. The CDR3 protein is CASSQVRLAGIQETQYF. In nucleotides, the CDR3 is TGTGCCAGCAGCCAAGTCCGACTAGCGGGGATACAAGAGACCCAGTACTTC.

Notes on this clone: This sample includes further DNA sequences coding for the same CDR3. V gene TRBV7-9 combines with J gene TRBJ2-7; TRBD1 might be the D (5 bases). Trimming cost V 5 bases and J 4 bases, with 9 bases left between them. The CDR3 has 12 amino acids. Germline V CDR1 and CDR2: SEHNR, FQNEAQ (reference sequence). CDR3 DNA sequence: TGTGCCAGCAGCCCAACAGGTTACGAGCAGTACTTC. Protein: CASSPTGYEQYF.

This sequence joins TRBV11-3 and TRBJ2-3; a weak D match, TRBD2 (7 bases). The J call may not be correct, given that the DNA end is closer to TRBJ2-1. Germline CDR1 is SGHNT and CDR2 is YENEEA. The CDR3 spans 15 residues. CDR3 sequence: CASSLGGETYNEQFF. Written as DNA, the CDR3 is TGTGCCAGCAGCCTAGGGGGGGAGACCTACAATGAGCAGTTCTTC.

The chain links TRBV5-1 to TRBJ1-1, with D unresolved. CDR1 is SGHRS and CDR2 is YFSETQ in the germline V gene. V lost 4 bases, J lost 4 bases, and 14 bases lay in between. This CDR3 has 14 residues. The DNA of the CDR3 is TGCGCCAGCAGCGGGGATTCGGGGAGCACTGAAGCTTTCTTT. Protein sequence: CASSGDSGSTEAFF.

The J gene is TRBJ2-5, the V gene TRBV5-1; tentative D call: TRBD2 (7 bases). The CDR3 is 17 amino acids. V lost 0 bases to trimming and J lost 5 bases, with 20 bases between them. Per the germline V gene, CDR1 is SGHRS and CDR2 is YFSETQ. The CDR3: CASSLAGGRGGDETQYF. The CDR3 nucleotides are TGCGCCAGCAGCTTGGCCGGCGGGAGAGGGGGGGACGAGACCCAGTACTTC.